This T cell receptor beta chain was sequenced in a study of identical twins. Findings of the study overall: Models underestimated TCR alpha sharing (out-of-frame) in monozygotic twins.

From the 5' RACE reads, TCRdb called clonotypes with MiXCR, one entry per CDR3 protein. Here the sample spans 600,000 to 850,000 distinct CDR3 sequences, 15% to 20% being singletons. This clonotype turned up a few times. The antigen is not known. These data also formed part of another study, on T cells expressing NK-cell markers. This second study notes: About 1.0-7.5% of CD8+ T cells in roughly six donors belonged to dominant NKG2C+ clonotypes.

The specimen was PBMCs. This TCR came from a woman in her late teens or twenties in good health.

CDR3 protein: CSASRKGGSKTEAFF. CDR3 in DNA: TGCAGTGCTTCCCGTAAAGGGGGCTCGAAAACTGAAGCTTTCTTT. The gene calls are TRBV20-1 and TRBJ1-1, with 7 bases aligning to TRBD1. V lost 5 bases to trimming and J lost 5 bases; unmatched junction nucleotides: 14. Germline loops: CDR1 DFQATT, CDR2 SNEGSKA (reference sequence). CDR3 length: 15 residues.